The 20 T cell receptor beta chains given below trace back to one sample, sequenced in a study of cytomegalovirus exposure and HLA in healthy donors. PCR involved 60 Vbeta and 13 Jbeta primers. Only in-frame clones appear in the TCRdb table, and some are missing; sequencing was by immunoSEQ multiplex PCR. Seen here are 160,000 or so clones, roughly three quarters observed once, and the top ten hold approximately 4.4%. The sequencing sample was made of PBMCs. The source of these receptors is a man between 18 and 29 years old in good health and CMV-seropositive.

The chain links TRBV7-2 to TRBJ2-3; D gene unclear. Between the trimmed V and J ends, which lost 5 bases and 4 bases, there was a span of 16 bases. CDR3 size: 15 residues. Germline V CDR1 and CDR2: SGHTA, FQGNSA. CDR3 coding DNA: TGTGCCAGCAGCCCAGGCATGAGAACCCCAGATACGCAGTATTTT. The encoded protein is CASSPGMRTPDTQYF.

The chain carries TRBV2 and TRBJ2-7, with D hard to call. This CDR3 has 12 residues. Looked up from germline, CDR1 is SNHLY and CDR2 is FYNNEI. Trimming pared 1 base from V and 7 bases from J, leaving 8 bases between. CDR3 residues: CASSEVSQEQYV. In DNA, the CDR3 is TGTGCCAGCAGTGAAGTTTCACAGGAGCAGTACGTC.

The rearrangement joins TRBV6-5 to TRBJ2-1; 8 positions agree with TRBD2. The CDR3 is 16 amino acids. Trimming took 2 bases from V and 3 from J; bases not matched to a gene: 6. Germline V gives CDR1 MNHEY, CDR2 SVGAGI. The CDR3 spells CASSYGAGVLYNEQFF. In DNA, the CDR3 is TGTGCCAGCAGTTACGGAGCGGGAGTGCTCTACAATGAGCAGTTCTTC.

In this sample, this clone turned up once. CDR3 sequence: CASSQEPGDLYGYTF. Here the CDR3 DNA reads TGTGCCAGCAGCCAAGAGCCAGGGGACCTCTATGGCTACACCTTC. The rearrangement joins TRBV4-2 to TRBJ1-2; maybe TRBD1 (6 bases). V was cut by 0 bases and J by 4 bases, with 12 bases left in between. This CDR3 comprises 15 residues. The germline V gene encodes CDR1 LGHNA and CDR2 YNFKEQ.

V gene TRBV19 combines with J gene TRBJ2-1; 13 nucleotides align to TRBD2. V gave up 4 bases and J gave up 9 bases; unmatched junction bases: 18. The CDR3 runs to 19 residues. CDR1 is LNHDA and CDR2 is SQIVND in the germline V gene (reference sequence). The CDR3 sequence: CASSTPRRTSGGVTVEQFF. The CDR3 DNA is TGTGCCAGTAGTACCCCCCGAAGAACTAGCGGGGGGGTTACGGTTGAGCAGTTCTTC.

The table lists this clone with a count of one. The chain links TRBV6-1 to TRBJ1-4, with D perhaps TRBD1 (6 bases). This CDR3 region has 15 residues. CDR1 MNHNS and CDR2 SASEGT come from the germline V gene. Deletions cut 6 bases from V and 1 base from J, with 12 bases between. The CDR3 region has the DNA TGTGCCAGCAGGAAGGGACAAGGAACTAATGAAAAACTGTTTTTT. It translates to CASRKGQGTNEKLFF.

This sequence joins TRBV7-2 and TRBJ2-1; no definite D call. V was pared by 2 bases and J by 0 bases, with 5 bases between. This CDR3 has 14 residues. CDR1 is SGHTA, CDR2 FQGNSA, per germline. CDR3 sequence: CASSLYSSYNEQFF. The CDR3, as DNA: TGTGCCAGCAGCTTATATAGCTCCTACAATGAGCAGTTCTTC. Looking up the rest from reference TRBV7-2 and TRBJ2-1 gives the full variable domain: GAGVSQSPSNKVTEKGKDVELRCDPISGHTALYWYRQSLGQGLEFLIYFQGNSAPDKSGLPSDRFSAERTGGSVSTLTIQRTQQEDSAVYLCASSLYSSYNEQFFGPGTRLTVL.

The rearrangement links TRBV5-4 to TRBJ2-3; D may be TRBD1 (5 bases). Looked up from germline, CDR1 is SGHNT and CDR2 is YYREEE (reference sequence). This CDR3 has 14 residues. Trimming took 0 bases from V and 2 from J, leaving 7 bases between them. Here the CDR3 DNA reads TGTGCCAGCAGCTTGGAGGGGTACACAGATACGCAGTATTTT. This sequence encodes CASSLEGYTDTQYF.

This chain joins TRBV6-5 and TRBJ1-1; TRBD1 might be the D (6 bases). This CDR3 is built from 15 residues. In germline, CDR1 is MNHEY, CDR2 SVGAGI. Trimming removed 2 bases from V and 3 bases from J, with 13 bases in between. CDR3: CASSYTQGSDTEAFF. CDR3 nucleotides: TGTGCCAGCAGTTACACACAGGGATCGGACACTGAAGCTTTCTTT.

V usage is TRBV19 and J usage is TRBJ1-2; D is undetermined. The CDR3 is 13 residues long. Germline V gene lookup returns CDR1 LNHDA and CDR2 SQIVND (reference sequence). V was cut by 3 bases and J by 8 bases, with 13 bases left in between. CDR3 protein: CASSIRAEGGYTF. The DNA for the CDR3 is TGTGCCAGTAGTATTCGGGCAGAGGGAGGCTACACCTTC.

This chain joins TRBV6-1 and TRBJ2-7; D gene unclear. Germline-derived CDR1 and CDR2 are MNHNS and SASEGT. The V gene lost 10 bases and the J gene lost 6 bases, with 22 bases spanning the gap. This CDR3 spans 14 amino acids. This CDR3 is CAILPWASISEQYV. The CDR3 nucleotides are TGTGCCATTCTCCCATGGGCCAGTATTTCCGAGCAGTACGTC.

About this clone itself: At one end, the junction sequence differs from germline, possibly due to a read error. The chain links TRBV6-1 to TRBJ1-2, with unresolved D. The CDR3 runs to 13 residues. Germline V gene sequence: CDR1 MNHNS, CDR2 SASEGT. The DNA of the CDR3 is TGTGCCAGCAGGGAAGTACTAGGGTCTGGCTACACCTTC. Its protein is CASREVLGSGYTF.

This clone came up a few times. The chain has TRBV6-5 and TRBJ1-2; D possibly corresponds to TRBD1 (5 bases). Germline-derived CDR1 and CDR2 are MNHEY and SVGAGI. Trimming took 0 bases from V and 7 from J, leaving 18 bases between them. The CDR3 totals 16 residues. CDR3 nucleotides: TGTGCCAGCAGTTACTCGTCCCCCCAGGGCCGTAGTGGCTACACCTTC. It translates to CASSYSSPQGRSGYTF.

The chain combines TRBV19 with TRBJ1-2, with 8 bases identical to TRBD1. With V trimmed by 5 bases and J by 2 bases, 7 bases remained unmatched. The CDR3 loop spans 15 amino acids. In germline, CDR1 is LNHDA, CDR2 SQIVND (reference sequence). The CDR3 DNA reads as TGTGCCAGTAGTTCGACAGGGGTGGCGAACTATGGCTACACCTTC. Its translation is CASSSTGVANYGYTF.

The chain recombines TRBV6-1 with TRBJ1-5, with D possibly matching TRBD1 (6 bases). V was trimmed by 5 bases and J by 7 bases, leaving 18 bases between them. CDR1 is MNHNS, CDR2 SASEGT, per germline. The length of the CDR3 is 15 residues. The DNA of the CDR3 is TGTGCCAGCAGTCCCGCGGCAGGGGAAGGACAGCCCCAGCATTTT. It translates to CASSPAAGEGQPQHF.

The chain carries TRBV13 and TRBJ2-7; 9 bases fit TRBD1. This CDR3 is built from 12 residues. CDR1 is PRHDT, CDR2 FYEKMQ, per germline (reference sequence). The CDR3 sequence: CASSLEGTGIFV. The CDR3 DNA sequence: TGTGCCAGCAGCTTAGAGGGGACAGGGATCTTCGTC.

The rearrangement joins TRBV5-1 to TRBJ2-1; perhaps TRBD1 as D (6 bases). Germline V gene sequence: CDR1 SGHRS, CDR2 YFSETQ. The V end lost 4 bases, the J end lost 6 bases, and 11 bases lay between the germline ends. The CDR3 length is 13 residues. The CDR3: CASSRLGANEQFF. CDR3 nucleotide sequence: TGCGCCAGCAGCCGGCTGGGGGCCAATGAGCAGTTCTTC.

The chain recombines TRBV4-1 with TRBJ2-1; TRBD2 aligns across 12 bases. V shed 6 bases and J 10 bases; nucleotides not matched to a gene: 10. The CDR3 is made up of 15 amino acids. The germline V gene encodes CDR1 MGHRA and CDR2 YSYEKL. CDR3 in amino acids: CASRQTGLAGGEQFF. In nucleotides, the CDR3 is TGCGCCAGCAGGCAAACGGGACTAGCGGGCGGGGAGCAGTTCTTC.

The chain combines TRBV30 with TRBJ1-2, with D possibly matching TRBD1 (5 bases). CDR1 GTSNPN and CDR2 SVGIG come from the germline V gene (reference sequence). The V end was cut by 4 bases, the J end by 4 bases, with 19 bases between. The length of the CDR3 is 15 residues. In DNA, the CDR3 is TGTGCCTGGACCCTTTCGGGCAGGGTTACCTATGGCTACACCTTC. It yields the protein CAWTLSGRVTYGYTF.

Comment on this clone: Different DNA sequences within this sample yield the same CDR3. The V gene is TRBV5-1, the J gene TRBJ1-1, with 10 positions matching TRBD1. J was trimmed by 5 bases and V by 4 bases; bases with no gene match: 5. CDR1 SGHRS and CDR2 YFSETQ come from the germline V gene. The CDR3 is made up of 14 amino acids. The CDR3: CASSLGQGGTEAFF. The CDR3 DNA reads TGCGCCAGCAGCCTCGGACAGGGGGGGACTGAAGCTTTCTTT.